These 15 T cell receptor beta chains were all obtained from the same sample, sequenced in a study of vaccination effects on CD4 cells after COVID-19. Data came from immunoSEQ multiplex PCR; TCRdb stores just in-frame clones and leaves some out. The sample shows about 34,000 clones, approximately 72% of them seen only once. No antigen is known for these receptors. With around ten days of culture completed, CD4+ T cells were isolated. The person's infection with SARS-CoV-2, confirmed by PCR, took place between March and December 2020. Each participant was administered two doses of either the BNT162b2 or the mRNA-1273 vaccine. The starting material was CD4+ T cells from PBMCs cultured without peptide, obtained after COVID-19 vaccination. These receptors came from a human donor who had a prior SARS-CoV-2 infection.

CDR3 DNA sequence: TGTGCCACCAGTGATTACAGACTAGCGGGAGGGATTTGGAAGACCGGGGAGCTGTTTTTT. This codes for CATSDYRLAGGIWKTGELFF. The chain combines TRBV24-1 with TRBJ2-2; 14 bases line up with TRBD2. This CDR3 is built from 20 residues. After removal of 2 bases from V and 5 bases from J, the junction contained 12 bases not matched to a gene. The germline V gene has CDR1 KGHDR and CDR2 SFDVKD.

V is TRBV5-5 and J is TRBJ1-1; 7 nucleotides match TRBD1. CDR1 is SGHKS, CDR2 YYEKEE, per germline (reference sequence). Germline trimming cut 3 bases from V and 2 bases from J; bases unmatched to any gene: 10. The CDR3 extends over 16 amino acids. The CDR3 reads CASSSLYRDSNTEAFF. DNA for the CDR3: TGTGCCAGCAGCTCACTTTATCGGGACAGCAACACTGAAGCTTTCTTT.

This chain connects TRBV6-5 to TRBJ2-7, with 8 bases matching TRBD2. Looked up from germline, CDR1 is MNHEY and CDR2 is SVGAGI. V shed 8 bases, J shed 0 bases, and the junction held 6 bases outside the gene matches. This CDR3 spans 14 amino acids. The CDR3 DNA reads as TGTGCCAGCGAGGCGCGGGGGGCCTCCTACGAGCAGTACTTC. The encoded protein is CASEARGASYEQYF.

This clone was observed a handful of times. CDR3 protein: CAISESTGLGYTF. The CDR3 DNA reads as TGTGCCATCAGTGAGTCGACAGGGCTTGGCTACACCTTC. The J gene is TRBJ1-2, the V gene TRBV10-3; 7 nucleotides match TRBD1. CDR3 length: 13 amino acids. Trimming took 0 bases from V and 7 from J; bases not matched to a gene: 2. Germline loops: CDR1 ENHRY, CDR2 SYGVKD.

The V and J genes are TRBV5-4 and TRBJ2-3, with D hard to call. In germline, CDR1 is SGHNT, CDR2 YYREEE (reference sequence). This CDR3 has 14 residues. V lost 3 bases and J 2 bases, leaving 10 bases between the germline ends. The DNA of the CDR3 is TGTGCCAGCAGCTACGCCTTCGACACAGATACGCAGTATTTT. Protein sequence: CASSYAFDTDTQYF.

The genes are TRBV30 and TRBJ2-5; D is ambiguous. This CDR3 contains 12 residues. V lost 2 bases, J lost 2 bases, and 6 bases lay in between. Germline V gene sequence: CDR1 GTSNPN, CDR2 SVGIG (reference sequence). The CDR3 region is CAWSPSQETQYF. CDR3 bases: TGTGCCTGGAGTCCCTCACAAGAGACCCAGTACTTC.

The chain has TRBV5-1 and TRBJ2-3; TRBD1 agrees at 8 bases. The CDR3 has 17 residues. After removal of 2 bases from V and 2 bases from J, the junction contained 10 bases not matched to a gene. The V gene's germline CDR1 is SGHRS and CDR2 YFSETQ. CDR3 amino acids: CASSLGAGQGNTDTQYF. Here the CDR3 DNA reads TGCGCCAGCAGCTTAGGGGCTGGACAGGGAAACACAGATACGCAGTATTTT.

This chain uses TRBV3-1 (or the pseudogene TRBV3-2) with TRBJ1-5; 7 nucleotides match TRBD1. The CDR3 totals 14 residues. V shed 2 bases and J 6 bases; nucleotides not matched to a gene: 4. From germline, CDR1 is LGHDT and CDR2 YNNKEL (reference sequence). The CDR3 loop is CASSQNRGGQPQHF. In DNA, the CDR3 is TGTGCCAGCAGCCAAAACAGGGGTGGTCAGCCCCAGCATTTT.

V and J are TRBV12-3 or TRBV12-4 and TRBJ2-7, with 8 positions matching TRBD2. Unmatched junction bases numbered 6, after V lost 10 bases and J lost 1 base. The CDR3 contains 13 residues. CDR3 sequence: CATSGGISYEQYF. CDR3 in DNA: TGTGCCACAAGCGGGGGAATTTCCTACGAGCAGTACTTC.

The V gene is TRBV15, the J gene TRBJ2-3; D is possibly TRBD1 or TRBD2 (6 bases each). The CDR3 totals 16 residues. With 1 base removed from V and 4 bases from J, the gap between germline ends came to 15 bases. Per the germline V gene, CDR1 is LNHNV and CDR2 is YYDKDF (reference sequence). CDR3 amino acids: CATSRGRGGGADTQYF. The CDR3 DNA reads TGTGCCACCAGCAGAGGCAGAGGAGGGGGTGCAGATACGCAGTATTTT.

The genes are TRBV27 and TRBJ2-2, with no clear D. The ends were cut back, 1 base at V and 7 bases at J, with 7 bases in the middle. The CDR3 is 13 residues long. Per the germline V gene, CDR1 is MNHEY and CDR2 is SMNVEV (reference sequence). The CDR3 region has the DNA TGTGCCAGCAGTTTATTAGACCACGGGGAGCTGTTTTTT. Translated: CASSLLDHGELFF.

This chain uses TRBV9 with TRBJ1-4; D is undetermined. From germline, CDR1 is SGDLS and CDR2 YYNGEE. This CDR3 has 14 residues. With 4 bases removed from V and 8 bases from J, the gap between germline ends came to 15 bases. The CDR3 nucleotides read TGTGCCAGCAGCTCGGGGAACCTAGAAGAAAAACTGTTTTTT. Its translation is CASSSGNLEEKLFF.

V is TRBV18 and J is TRBJ2-7, with 7 bases aligning to TRBD1. The V gene's germline CDR1 is KGHSH and CDR2 LQKENI. Unmatched junction bases numbered 8, after V lost 6 bases and J lost 0 bases. CDR3 length: 15 amino acids. Written as DNA, the CDR3 is TGTGCCAGCTCGTCCGGGACAGTCAACTCCTACGAGCAGTACTTC. As protein: CASSSGTVNSYEQYF.

The rearrangement joins TRBV5-1 to TRBJ1-1; TRBD1 might be the D (6 bases). The V and J ends lost 1 base and 0 bases respectively, with 7 bases between them. CDR1 is SGHRS and CDR2 is YFSETQ in the germline V gene. CDR3 size: 14 residues. The CDR3: CASSLTGLNTEAFF. CDR3 coding DNA: TGCGCCAGCAGCTTGACAGGGTTGAACACTGAAGCTTTCTTT.

The V call is TRBV29-1, the J call TRBJ1-4; possibly TRBD1 for D (6 bases). The CDR3 is 14 residues long. Germline-derived CDR1 and CDR2 are SQVTM and ANQGSEA. V was clipped by 6 bases and J by 2 bases, with 13 bases between them. The CDR3 DNA reads TGCAGCGTCGATGATACAGGGACTAATGAAAAACTGTTTTTT. This codes for CSVDDTGTNEKLFF.